The sequence of this TCR beta chain was determined in a study of graft-versus-host responses after intestinal transplantation. Across the study: All recipients were transplanted with multivisceral, liver-intestinal, or isolated intestinal grafts.

A word on this clone: Its antigen is unidentified.

Sequencing was performed with immunoSEQ multiplex PCR; in TCRdb, only in-frame clones are kept and a portion is missing. The sample yields tens of thousands of clones, approximately 91% seen once. Findings and caveats of the study: Detected in recipient marrow were GvH clones, some of which were first observed in ileum or blood.

The specimen was unstimulated CD4+ T cells sorted from spleen or lymph node cells, collected before transplant. This clonotype was obtained from a human donor who was the organ donor for an intestinal transplant.

The CDR3 reads CAWRATSYEQYF. The DNA of the CDR3 is TGTGCCTGGAGGGCCACCTCCTACGAGCAGTACTTC. The rearrangement links TRBV30 to TRBJ2-7; D is ambiguous. The CDR3 covers 12 residues. The germline gives CDR1 GTSNPN, CDR2 SVGIG (reference sequence). Trimming shortened V by 3 bases and J by 0 bases, and 6 bases separated the two germline ends. Full variable domain (outside the CDR3, taken from reference TRBV30 and TRBJ2-7): SQTIHQWPATLVQPVGSPLSLECTVEGTSNPNLYWYRQAAGRGLQLLFYSVGIGQISSEVPQNLSASRPQDRQFILSSKKLLLSDSGFYLCAWRATSYEQYFGPGTRLTVT.